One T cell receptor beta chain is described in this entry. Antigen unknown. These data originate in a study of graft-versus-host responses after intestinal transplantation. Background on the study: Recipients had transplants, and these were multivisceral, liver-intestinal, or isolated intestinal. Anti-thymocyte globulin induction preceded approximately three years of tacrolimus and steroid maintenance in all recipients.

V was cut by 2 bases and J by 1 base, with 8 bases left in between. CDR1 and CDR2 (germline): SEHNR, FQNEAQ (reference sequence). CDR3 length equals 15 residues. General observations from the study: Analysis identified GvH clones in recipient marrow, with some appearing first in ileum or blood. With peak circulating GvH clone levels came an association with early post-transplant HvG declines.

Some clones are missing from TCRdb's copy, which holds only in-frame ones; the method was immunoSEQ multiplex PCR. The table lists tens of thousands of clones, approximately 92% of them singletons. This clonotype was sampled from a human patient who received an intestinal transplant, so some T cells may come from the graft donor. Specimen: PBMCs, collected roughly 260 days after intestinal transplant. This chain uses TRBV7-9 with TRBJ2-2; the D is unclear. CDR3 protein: CASSLRTVNTGELFF. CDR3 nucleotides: TGTGCCAGCAGCTTACGTACAGTGAACACCGGGGAGCTGTTTTTT.